Each of the 2 T cell receptor beta chains below was sequenced from the same sample in a study of response to subunit inactivated influenza vaccine. MiXCR, applied by TCRdb to the RT-PCR reads, yields one record per CDR3 protein. The sample has around 490,000 distinct CDR3 sequences, approximately 7.6% seen once; the top ten hold approximately 12%. The sample in question was PBMCs from blood, obtained roughly 24 months after vaccination. The receptor set was obtained from a man aged 50 to 69 who received an inactivated influenza vaccine.

This clonotype was recorded at least ten times. The J gene is TRBJ2-6, the V gene TRBV5-1; D assignment may be TRBD1 or TRBD2 (6 bases each). The CDR3 runs 16 residues. Germline loops: CDR1 SGHRS, CDR2 YFSETQ. Trimming removed 4 bases from V and 0 bases from J, with 11 bases in between. CDR3 residues: CASSPGGFSGANVLTF. DNA for the CDR3: TGCGCCAGCAGCCCCGGGGGCTTCTCTGGGGCCAACGTCCTGACTTTC. Complete variable domain (other parts from reference TRBV5-1 and TRBJ2-6): KAGVTQTPRYLIKTRGQQVTLSCSPISGHRSVSWYQQTPGQGLQFLFEYFSETQRNKGNFPGRFSGRQFSNSRSEMNVSTLELGDSALYLCASSPGGFSGANVLTFGAGSRLTVL.

This clonotype was seen repeatedly, ten times or more. This chain joins TRBV20-1 and TRBJ1-2; D is perhaps TRBD1 (5 bases). The V gene's germline CDR1 is DFQATT and CDR2 SNEGSKA (reference sequence). The CDR3 is made up of 14 amino acids. Between the trimmed V and J ends, which lost 0 bases and 5 bases, there was a span of 13 bases. The CDR3 DNA reads TGCAGTGCTAGAGATTTTTCAGGGAGTTATGGCTACACCTTC. Protein: CSARDFSGSYGYTF.